This TCR beta chain came from a study of blood T cell repertoires in COVID-19 (TCRdb year 2020). With respect to the entire study: Collaborator samples came from the United States, Italy and Spain and covered acute and convalescent phases of COVID-19. Subjects who had been exposed to COVID-19, were actively infected with it, or had recovered from it provided the deeply sampled blood TCRbeta repertoires that made up the dataset. The samples were drawn from the first 160 participants of the ongoing ImmuneRACE study and from 1,200 or so subjects provided by 6 global collaborators. Where HLA class I and class II types were available, the types were taken from metadata supplied by the sample provider, not from assay-based typing. A freely available public database, intended as a resource for researchers studying the immune response to SARS-CoV-2, is where the repertoires were released. The prospective study material was composed of cDNA or gDNA derived from T cells, B-cell-depleted T cells, or PBMCs. The sample metadata nearly always contained a de-identified subject ID, COVID-19 status, age in years and sex. What the study reported, not specific to this receptor: How much clinical and demographic metadata was included differed by source and by participant, and the metadata was provided uncurated.

TCRbeta CDR3 regions were amplified from genomic DNA using the immunoSEQ Assay, a bias-controlled multiplex PCR. The authors' analysis ran thus. The number of nucleated cells in each sample was estimated from the amplification of reference gene primers within the assay. To quantify the absolute abundance of each unique TCRbeta CDR3 rearrangement, sequence reads were collapsed and filtered. For each sample, productive Simpson clonality was calculated as the square root of Simpson's diversity index over productive rearrangements. Not all clones reach the TCRdb copy of this immuneACCESS table, which keeps in-frame sequences only. Checked studies attribute under half of the gap to unresolved V genes and leave the rest unexplained. V and J calls and clone size follow that table, whereas D and trimming were derived from the DNA. In all, the sample holds over 150,000 clones, and 75% to 90% of those were seen once. In total, the top ten clones hold around 7% of the sample.

The CDR3 holds 11 amino acids from the cysteine to the phenylalanine. This entry keeps only the CDR3 DNA: 33 bases, framed from base 1. Relative to germline, V is missing 11 bases and J is missing 4 bases, with 4 bases of the junction outside any gene match. The germline V gene specifies MNHEY as CDR1 and SVGAGI as CDR2. One collaborating source in Seattle enrolled patients during active infection and followed them longitudinally through the course of disease. Whole blood was collected in K2EDTA tubes by collaborating institutions according to the institutions' own protocols. For TCRbeta analysis, collaborators shipped samples as frozen whole blood, isolated PBMCs, or DNA extracted from either of those sample types. About this clone itself: What this receptor recognizes is not known. One base away there is no much larger clone; base qualities are not given.

The sample taken for sequencing was peripheral blood. The sequence was collected from a middle-aged woman with COVID-19, enrolled during active disease. The chain uses TRBV6-5 and TRBJ1-1; TRBD1 lines up with 7 middle nucleotides. The sequenced DNA: TGTGCCGGAGGGGGCGGCACTGAAGCTTTCTTT. This sequence encodes CAGGGGTEAFF.